This T cell receptor beta chain emerged from a study of T cell responses to AZD1222 COVID-19 vaccine. Turning to the study itself: Combined were second doses at about 4 or about 12 weeks. Study results and limitations: Two AZD1222 doses significantly raised spike-specific TCR breadth and depth over controls.

The table came from immunoSEQ multiplex PCR; TCRdb's copy has only in-frame clones and leaves some out. The data hold fewer than 150,000 clones, with more than 75% observed a single time. Comments on this clone: The antigen is not known.

This specimen consisted of peripheral blood, obtained on day 0 of AZD1222 vaccination. The clonotype was recovered from an adult in good health.

The CDR3, as DNA: TGTGCCAGCAGCCCGGGACCAGGACAAGAGACCCAGTACTTC. Translation: CASSPGPGQETQYF. The V gene is TRBV7-3, the J gene TRBJ2-5; perhaps D is TRBD1 or TRBD2 (5 bases each). The CDR3 is made up of 14 amino acids. Looked up from germline, CDR1 is SGHTA and CDR2 is FQGTGA. Trimming cost V 5 bases and J 2 bases, with 12 bases left between them.